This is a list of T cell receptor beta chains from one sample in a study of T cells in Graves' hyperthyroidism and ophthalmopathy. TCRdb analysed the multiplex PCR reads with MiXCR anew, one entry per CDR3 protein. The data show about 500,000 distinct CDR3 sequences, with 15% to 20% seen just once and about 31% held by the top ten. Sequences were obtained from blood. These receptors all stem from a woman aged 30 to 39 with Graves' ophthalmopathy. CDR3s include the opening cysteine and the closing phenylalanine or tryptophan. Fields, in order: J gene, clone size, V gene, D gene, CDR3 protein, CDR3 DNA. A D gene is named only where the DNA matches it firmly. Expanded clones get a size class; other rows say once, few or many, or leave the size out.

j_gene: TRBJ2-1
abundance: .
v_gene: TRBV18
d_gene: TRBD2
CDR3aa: CASSPLEREGEFF
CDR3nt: TGTGCCAGCTCACCTCTGGAGCGGGAAGGGGAGTTCTTC

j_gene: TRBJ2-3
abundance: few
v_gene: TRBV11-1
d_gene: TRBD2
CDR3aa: CASSLTQGRTSSRYF
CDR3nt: TGTGCCAGCAGCTTAACGCAGGGGCGGACTAGCTCCCGGTATTTT

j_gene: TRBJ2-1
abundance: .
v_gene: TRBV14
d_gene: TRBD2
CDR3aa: CASSQESGLAGASYNEQFF
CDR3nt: TGTGCCAGCAGCCAAGAATCCGGACTAGCGGGGGCCTCCTACAATGAGCAGTTCTTC

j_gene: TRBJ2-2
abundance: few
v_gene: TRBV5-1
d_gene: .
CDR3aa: CASSLGSITGELFF
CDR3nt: TGCGCCAGCAGCTTGGGTTCTATTACCGGGGAGCTGTTTTTT

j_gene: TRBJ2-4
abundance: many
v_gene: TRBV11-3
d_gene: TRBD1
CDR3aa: CASSRTGVNIQYF
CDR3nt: TGTGCCAGCAGCAGGACAGGGGTGAACATTCAGTACTTC

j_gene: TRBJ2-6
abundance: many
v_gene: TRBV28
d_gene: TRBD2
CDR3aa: CASSLGVTSPSSSGANVLTF
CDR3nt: TGTGCCAGCAGTTTAGGGGTGACTAGCCCCTCAAGCTCTGGGGCCAACGTCCTGACTTTC

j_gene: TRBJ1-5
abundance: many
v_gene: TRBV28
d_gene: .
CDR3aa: CAISKGPNQPQHF
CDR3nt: TGTGCCATTTCTAAAGGGCCAAATCAGCCCCAGCATTTT

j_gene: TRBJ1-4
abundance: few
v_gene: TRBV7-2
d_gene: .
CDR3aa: CASSYSSGGNNEKLFF
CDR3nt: TGTGCCAGCAGTTACTCGTCGGGCGGAAATAATGAAAAACTGTTTTTT

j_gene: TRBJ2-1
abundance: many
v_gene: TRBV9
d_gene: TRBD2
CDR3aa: CASSVESTSGHNEQFF
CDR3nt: TGTGCCAGCAGCGTAGAATCGACTAGCGGTCACAATGAGCAGTTCTTC

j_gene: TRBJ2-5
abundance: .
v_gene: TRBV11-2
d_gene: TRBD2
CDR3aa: CASSRSGRSWETQYF
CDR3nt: TGTGCCAGCAGCCGGAGCGGGAGGTCCTGGGAGACCCAGTACTTC

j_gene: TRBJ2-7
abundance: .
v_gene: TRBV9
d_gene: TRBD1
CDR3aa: CASSVEQGAFNEQYF
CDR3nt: TGTGCCAGCAGCGTAGAACAGGGGGCGTTCAACGAGCAGTACTTC

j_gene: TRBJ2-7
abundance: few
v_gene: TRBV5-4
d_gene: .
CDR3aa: CASSPTGRINYEQYF
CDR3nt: TGTGCCAGCAGCCCTACCGGCAGAATCAACTACGAGCAGTACTTC

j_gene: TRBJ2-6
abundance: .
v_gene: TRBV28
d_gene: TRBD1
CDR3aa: CASSQTGGAFDVLTF
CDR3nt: TGTGCCAGCAGCCAGACAGGGGGAGCCTTTGACGTCCTGACTTTC

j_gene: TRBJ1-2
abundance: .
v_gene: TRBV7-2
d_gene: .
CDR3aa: CASSLTSLSEGGYTF
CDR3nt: TGTGCCAGCAGCTTAACTTCATTATCTGAGGGGGGCTACACCTTC

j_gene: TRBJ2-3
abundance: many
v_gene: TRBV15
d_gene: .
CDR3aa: CATSSTDTQYF
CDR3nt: TGTGCCACCAGCAGTACCGATACGCAGTATTTT

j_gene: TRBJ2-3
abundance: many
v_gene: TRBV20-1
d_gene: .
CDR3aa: CSASGYADTQYF
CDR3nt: TGCAGTGCTAGCGGGTACGCAGATACGCAGTATTTT

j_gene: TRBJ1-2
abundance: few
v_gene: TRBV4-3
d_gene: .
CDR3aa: CASSPSGITPYGYTF
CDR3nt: TGCGCCAGCAGCCCTTCCGGGATCACACCTTATGGCTACACCTTC

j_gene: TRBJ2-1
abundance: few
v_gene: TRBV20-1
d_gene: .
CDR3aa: CSAPTGRYQFF
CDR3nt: TGCAGTGCTCCCACGGGGAGATACCAGTTCTTC

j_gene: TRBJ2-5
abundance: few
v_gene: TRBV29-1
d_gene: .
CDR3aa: CSVELVAGKETQYF
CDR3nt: TGCAGCGTTGAATTAGTTGCGGGAAAGGAGACCCAGTACTTC

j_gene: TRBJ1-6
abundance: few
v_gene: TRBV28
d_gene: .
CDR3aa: CASSFLGAGSPLHF
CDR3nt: TGTGCCAGCAGTTTCTTGGGGGCGGGTTCACCCCTCCACTTT

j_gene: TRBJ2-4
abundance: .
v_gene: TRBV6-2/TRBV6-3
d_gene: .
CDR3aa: CASRKASAKNIQYF
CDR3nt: TGTGCCAGCAGGAAAGCCTCGGCCAAAAACATTCAGTACTTC

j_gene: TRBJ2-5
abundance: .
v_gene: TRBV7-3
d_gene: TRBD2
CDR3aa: CASSPSGVAGQETQYF
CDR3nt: TGTGCCAGCAGCCCTAGCGGGGTAGCGGGGCAAGAGACCCAGTACTTC

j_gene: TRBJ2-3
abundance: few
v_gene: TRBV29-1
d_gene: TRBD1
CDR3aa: CSVLDRDRAQDTQYF
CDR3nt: TGCAGCGTTCTGGACAGGGATCGGGCCCAAGATACGCAGTATTTT

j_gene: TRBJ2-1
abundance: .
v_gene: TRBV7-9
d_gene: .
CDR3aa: CASSGARAGNEQFF
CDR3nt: TGTGCCAGTTCGGGGGCGAGGGCGGGGAATGAGCAGTTCTTC

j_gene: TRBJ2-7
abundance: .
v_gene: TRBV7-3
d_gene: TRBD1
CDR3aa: CASSPFPTGTYEQYF
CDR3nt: TGTGCCAGCAGCCCTTTCCCGACAGGGACCTACGAGCAGTACTTC

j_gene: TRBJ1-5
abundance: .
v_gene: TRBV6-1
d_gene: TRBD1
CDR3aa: CASQTPLRTGGFDQPQHF
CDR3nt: TGTGCCAGCCAAACACCCCTCCGGACAGGGGGCTTCGATCAGCCCCAGCATTTT

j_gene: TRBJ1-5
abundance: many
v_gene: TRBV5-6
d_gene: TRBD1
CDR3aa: CASSSGQGRQQPQHF
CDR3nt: TGTGCCAGCAGCTCCGGACAGGGGAGACAGCAGCCCCAGCATTTT

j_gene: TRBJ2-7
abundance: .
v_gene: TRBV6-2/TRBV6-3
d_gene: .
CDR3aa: CASSYPWPTATYEQYF
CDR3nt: TGTGCCAGCAGTTACCCTTGGCCGACAGCCACCTACGAGCAGTACTTC

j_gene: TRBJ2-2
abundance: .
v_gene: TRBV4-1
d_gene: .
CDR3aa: CASSFQEAGHGELFF
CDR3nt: TGCGCCAGCAGCTTCCAAGAGGCAGGGCACGGGGAGCTGTTTTTT

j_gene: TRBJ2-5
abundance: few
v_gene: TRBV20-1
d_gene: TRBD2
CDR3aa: CSARGEGSGIGGETQYF
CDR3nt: TGCAGTGCTAGAGGGGAGGGTAGCGGGATAGGCGGAGAGACCCAGTACTTC

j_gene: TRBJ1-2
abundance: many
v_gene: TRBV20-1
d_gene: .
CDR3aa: CSARDLGQNYGYTF
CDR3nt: TGCAGTGCTAGAGATCTAGGGCAGAACTATGGCTACACCTTC

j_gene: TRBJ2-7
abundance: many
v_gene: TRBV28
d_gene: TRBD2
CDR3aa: CASSGPRTSTYEQYF
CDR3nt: TGTGCCAGCAGTGGCCCGAGGACTAGCACCTACGAGCAGTACTTC

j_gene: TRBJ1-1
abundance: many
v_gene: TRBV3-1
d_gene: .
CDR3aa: CASSQFPAANKAFF
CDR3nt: TGTGCCAGCAGCCAATTCCCCGCCGCTAATAAAGCTTTCTTT

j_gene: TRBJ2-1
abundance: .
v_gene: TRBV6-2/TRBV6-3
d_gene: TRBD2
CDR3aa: CVSRDGGSSYNEQFF
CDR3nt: TGTGTCAGCAGGGACGGGGGGAGCTCCTACAATGAGCAGTTCTTC

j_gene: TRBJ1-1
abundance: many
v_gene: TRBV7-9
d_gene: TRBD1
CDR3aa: CASSFRQGADEAFF
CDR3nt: TGTGCCAGCAGCTTTAGACAGGGGGCTGATGAAGCTTTCTTT

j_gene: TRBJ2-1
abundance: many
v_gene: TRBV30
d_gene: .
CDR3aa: CAWSPREDEQFF
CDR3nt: TGTGCCTGGAGTCCCCGCGAGGATGAGCAGTTCTTC

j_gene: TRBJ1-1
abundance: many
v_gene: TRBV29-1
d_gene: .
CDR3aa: CSVEKTRGQNTEAFF
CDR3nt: TGCAGCGTTGAGAAGACTAGGGGCCAGAACACTGAAGCTTTCTTT

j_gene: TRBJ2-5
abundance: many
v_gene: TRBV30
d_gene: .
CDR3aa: CSGGEYQETQYF
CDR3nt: TGTTCCGGGGGCGAATACCAAGAGACCCAGTACTTC

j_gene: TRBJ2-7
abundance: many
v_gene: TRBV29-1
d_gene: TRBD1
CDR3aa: CSVAQGAYEQYF
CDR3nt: TGCAGCGTTGCCCAGGGGGCCTACGAGCAGTACTTC